This TCR beta chain was sequenced during a study of cytomegalovirus exposure and HLA in healthy donors. General study points: Immune exposure was documented only through CMV serostatus. In a later analysis, several top co-occurrence clusters appeared linked to parvovirus B19, influenza, CMV and Epstein-Barr virus. In a later analysis, TCR beta V- and J-gene trimming showed a link to a missense DCLRE1C variant. Being productive about 87% or about 30% of the time was typical of most TCR beta V segments in an earlier analysis.

As for this clone: The target antigen is unknown.

Both 60 Vbeta primers and 13 Jbeta primers went into the PCR. The table came from immunoSEQ multiplex PCR; TCRdb's copy has only in-frame clones and leaves some out. The sample yields under 200,000 clones, approximately 85% seen once. The source of this sequence is a woman in her forties or fifties in good health and CMV-seronegative. Sequences were obtained from PBMCs.

The CDR3, as DNA: TGTGCCAGCAGCCAGCCCGGGACAGTAAATAATGAGCAGTTCTTC. It is translated as CASSQPGTVNNEQFF. This sequence joins TRBV4-2 and TRBJ2-1, with 7 bases that match TRBD1. Per germline, CDR1 LGHNA and CDR2 YNFKEQ. The CDR3 sequence is 15 residues long. The J segment lost 7 bases and the V segment lost 3 bases, leaving 9 bases of the junction unmatched.